This record looks at one T cell receptor beta chain sequence and its context. As yet, its antigen is unknown. Clones were sequenced by immunoSEQ multiplex PCR, and TCRdb holds only the in-frame ones, with some missing. This sample carries 35,000 to 50,000 clones, roughly three quarters of them seen once, and the ten largest clones take roughly 13%. The CDR3 totals 12 residues. CDR1 is MDHEN, CDR2 SYDVKM, per germline. Trimming took off 5 bases at V and 5 bases at J, with 8 bases between the two ends. The data stem from a study of cytotoxic CD8 clonotypes in ibrutinib-treated CLL. Overall study context: After a median of almost 70 months, about 15 patients stayed remitted and approximately 12 progressed; responses had been partial in around 25 and complete in 2. Response specimens were obtained following a median treatment duration of 12 months, with a range of 6 to 36. The study, taken as a whole, reports: Baseline levels of clonality went above those of age-matched healthy donors and moved with circulating CD8+ T-cell counts.

This chain joins TRBV28 and TRBJ2-3; TRBD1 is a possible D gene (5 bases). Sequenced material: PBMCs, taken after 12 months of ibrutinib treatment. This TCR was recovered from a human donor with chronic lymphocytic leukemia. In DNA form, the CDR3 reads TGTGCCAGCAGTCAAAGGGGAGATACGCAGTATTTT. Encoded protein: CASSQRGDTQYF.